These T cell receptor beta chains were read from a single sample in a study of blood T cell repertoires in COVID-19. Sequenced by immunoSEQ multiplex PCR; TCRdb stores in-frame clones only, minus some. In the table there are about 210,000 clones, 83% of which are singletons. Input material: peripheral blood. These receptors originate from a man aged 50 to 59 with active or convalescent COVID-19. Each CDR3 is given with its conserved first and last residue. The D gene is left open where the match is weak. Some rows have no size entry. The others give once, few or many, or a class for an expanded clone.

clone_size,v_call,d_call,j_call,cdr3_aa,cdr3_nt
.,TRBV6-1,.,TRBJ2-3,CASSDRGDTQYF,TGTGCCAGCAGTGATAGGGGAGATACGCAGTATTTT
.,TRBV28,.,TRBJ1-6,CASSFDRSYNSPLHF,TGTGCCAGCAGTTTCGACAGGAGCTATAATTCACCCCTCCACTTT
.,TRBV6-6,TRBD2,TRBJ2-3,CASSQPGTSGGSTDTQYF,TGTGCCAGCAGTCAACCCGGGACTAGCGGGGGGAGCACAGATACGCAGTATTTT
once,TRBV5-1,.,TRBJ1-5,CASSPDRRNQPQHF,TGCGCCAGCAGCCCGGACAGAAGAAATCAGCCCCAGCATTTT
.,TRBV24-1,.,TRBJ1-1,CATTPTGSGTPNRMNTEAFF,TGTGCCACCACGCCTACAGGATCCGGGACACCCAACCGCATGAACACTGAAGCTTTCTTT
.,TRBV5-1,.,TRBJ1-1,CASSLRSPTEAFF,TGCGCCAGCAGCCTTCGGTCGCCCACTGAAGCTTTCTTT
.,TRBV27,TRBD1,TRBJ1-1,CASSATGLSKNTEAFF,TGTGCCAGCAGTGCGACAGGGCTAAGTAAGAACACTGAAGCTTTCTTT
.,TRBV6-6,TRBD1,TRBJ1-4,CASSYTVTGGSEKLFF,TGTGCCAGCAGTTACACCGTGACAGGGGGGTCGGAAAAACTGTTTTTT
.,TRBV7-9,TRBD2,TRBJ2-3,CASSGPSGGVTDTQYF,TGTGCCAGCAGCGGACCGAGCGGGGGTGTCACAGATACGCAGTATTTT
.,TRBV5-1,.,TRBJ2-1,CASSLGGDPYNEQFF,TGCGCCAGCAGCTTGGGGGGGGACCCCTACAATGAGCAGTTCTTC
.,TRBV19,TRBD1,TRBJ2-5,CASRGTGDLQETQYF,TGTGCCAGTAGGGGGACAGGGGATTTACAAGAGACCCAGTACTTC
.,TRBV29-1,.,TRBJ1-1,CSVGRFGGASTEAFF,TGCAGCGTTGGACGCTTCGGGGGGGCAAGCACTGAAGCTTTCTTT
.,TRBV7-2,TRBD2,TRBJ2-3,CASSLGLAGGDGTQYF,TGTGCCAGCAGCTTAGGACTAGCGGGAGGCGACGGTACGCAGTATTTT